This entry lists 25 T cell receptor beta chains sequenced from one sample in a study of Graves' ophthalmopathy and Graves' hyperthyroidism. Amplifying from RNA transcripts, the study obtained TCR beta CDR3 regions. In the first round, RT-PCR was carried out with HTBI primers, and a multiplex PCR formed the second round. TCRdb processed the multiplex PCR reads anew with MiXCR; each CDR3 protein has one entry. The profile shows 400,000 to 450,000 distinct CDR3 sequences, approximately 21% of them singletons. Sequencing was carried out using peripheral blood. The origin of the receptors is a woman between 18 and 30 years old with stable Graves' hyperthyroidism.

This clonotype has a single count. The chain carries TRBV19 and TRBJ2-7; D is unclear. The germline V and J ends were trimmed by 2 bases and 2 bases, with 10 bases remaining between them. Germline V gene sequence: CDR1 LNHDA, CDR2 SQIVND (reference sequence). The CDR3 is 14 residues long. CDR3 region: CASSISNLPYEQYF. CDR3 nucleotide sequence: TGTGCCAGTAGTATAAGCAATTTGCCCTACGAGCAGTACTTC.

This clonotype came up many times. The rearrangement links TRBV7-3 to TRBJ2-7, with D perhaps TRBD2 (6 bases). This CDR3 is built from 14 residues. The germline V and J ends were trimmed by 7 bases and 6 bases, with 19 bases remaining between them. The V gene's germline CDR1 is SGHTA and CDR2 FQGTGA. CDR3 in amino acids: CASTPRRAGREQYF. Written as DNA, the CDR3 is TGTGCCAGCACCCCCCGGAGGGCGGGACGCGAGCAGTACTTC.

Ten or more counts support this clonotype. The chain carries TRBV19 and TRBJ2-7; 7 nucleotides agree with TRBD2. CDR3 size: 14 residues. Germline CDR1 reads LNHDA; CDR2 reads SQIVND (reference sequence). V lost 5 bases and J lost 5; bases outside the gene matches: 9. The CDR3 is CASSAGLDENEQYF. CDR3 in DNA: TGTGCCAGTAGTGCCGGACTAGATGAGAACGAGCAGTACTTC.

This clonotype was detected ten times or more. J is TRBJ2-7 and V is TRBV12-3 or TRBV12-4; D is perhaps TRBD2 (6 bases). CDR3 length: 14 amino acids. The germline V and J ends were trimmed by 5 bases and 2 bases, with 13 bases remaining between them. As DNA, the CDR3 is TGTGCCAGCAGTCCTGATGGAGGGACCTACGAGCAGTACTTC. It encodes CASSPDGGTYEQYF.

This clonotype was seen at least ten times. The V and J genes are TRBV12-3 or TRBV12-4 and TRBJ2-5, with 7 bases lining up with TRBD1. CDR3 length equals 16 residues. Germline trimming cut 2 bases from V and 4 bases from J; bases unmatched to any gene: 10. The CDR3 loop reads CASSLIRGRGPETQYF. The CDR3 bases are TGTGCCAGCAGTTTAATACGGGGAAGGGGGCCAGAGACCCAGTACTTC.

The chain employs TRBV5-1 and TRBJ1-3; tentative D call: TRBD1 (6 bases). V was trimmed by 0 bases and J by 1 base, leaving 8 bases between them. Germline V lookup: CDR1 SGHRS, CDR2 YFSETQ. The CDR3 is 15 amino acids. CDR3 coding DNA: TGCGCCAGCAGCTTGGACAGGGTTTCTGGAAACACCATATATTTT. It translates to CASSLDRVSGNTIYF.

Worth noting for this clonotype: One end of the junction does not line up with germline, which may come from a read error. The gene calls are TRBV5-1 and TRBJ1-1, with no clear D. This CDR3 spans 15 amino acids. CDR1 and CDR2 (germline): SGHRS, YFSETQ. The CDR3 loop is CANSPTRRRNTEAFF. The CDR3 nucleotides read TGCGCCAACAGCCCAACCCGAAGAAGGAACACTGAAGCTTTCTTT.

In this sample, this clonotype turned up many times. CDR3 DNA: TGCAGCGTTCTGAAGGGGGCGAGATCTATTGGCTACACCTTC. It is translated as CSVLKGARSIGYTF. The chain recombines TRBV29-1 with TRBJ1-2, with TRBD1 matching over 7 bases. CDR3 length: 14 residues. The trim removed 5 bases at V and 7 bases at J, leaving 13 bases unmatched. In germline, CDR1 is SQVTM, CDR2 ANQGSEA.

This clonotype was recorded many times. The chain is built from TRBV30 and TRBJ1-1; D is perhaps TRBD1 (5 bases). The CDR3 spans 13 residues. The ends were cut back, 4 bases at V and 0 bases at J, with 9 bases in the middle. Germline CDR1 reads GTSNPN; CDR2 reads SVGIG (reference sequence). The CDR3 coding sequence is TGTGCCTGGATGAAGGACATGAACACTGAAGCTTTCTTT. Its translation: CAWMKDMNTEAFF.

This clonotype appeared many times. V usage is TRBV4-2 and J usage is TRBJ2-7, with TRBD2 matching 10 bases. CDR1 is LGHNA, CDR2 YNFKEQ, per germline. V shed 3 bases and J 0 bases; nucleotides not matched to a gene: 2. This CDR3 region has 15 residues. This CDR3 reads CASSHVAGGSYEQYF. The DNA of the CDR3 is TGTGCCAGCAGCCACGTAGCGGGAGGCTCCTACGAGCAGTACTTC.

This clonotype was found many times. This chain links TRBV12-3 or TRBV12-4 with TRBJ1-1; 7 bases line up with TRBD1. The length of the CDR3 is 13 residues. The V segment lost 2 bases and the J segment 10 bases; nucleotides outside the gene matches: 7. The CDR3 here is CASSLRDSRRAFF. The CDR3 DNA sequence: TGTGCCAGCAGTTTAAGGGACAGCAGAAGAGCTTTCTTT.

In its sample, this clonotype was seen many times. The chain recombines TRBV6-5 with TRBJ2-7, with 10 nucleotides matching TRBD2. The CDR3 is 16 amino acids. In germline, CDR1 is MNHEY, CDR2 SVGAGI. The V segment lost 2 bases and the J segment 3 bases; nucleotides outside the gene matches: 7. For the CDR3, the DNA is TGTGCCAGCAGTTACGGCGGACTAGCGGTAAACTACGAGCAGTACTTC. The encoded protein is CASSYGGLAVNYEQYF.

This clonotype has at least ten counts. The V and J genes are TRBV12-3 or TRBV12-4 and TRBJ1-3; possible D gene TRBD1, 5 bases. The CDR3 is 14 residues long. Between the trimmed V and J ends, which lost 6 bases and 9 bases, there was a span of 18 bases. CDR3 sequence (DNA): TGTGCCAGCAGCCCAGCTCAGACAGCCGCCACCATATATTTT. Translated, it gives CASSPAQTAATIYF.

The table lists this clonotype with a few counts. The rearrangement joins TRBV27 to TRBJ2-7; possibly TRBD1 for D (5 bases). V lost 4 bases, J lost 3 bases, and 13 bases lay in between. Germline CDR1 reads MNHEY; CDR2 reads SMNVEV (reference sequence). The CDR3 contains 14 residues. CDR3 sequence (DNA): TGTGCCAGCAGTTCCGGACACCGACTCTACGAGCAGTACTTC. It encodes CASSSGHRLYEQYF.

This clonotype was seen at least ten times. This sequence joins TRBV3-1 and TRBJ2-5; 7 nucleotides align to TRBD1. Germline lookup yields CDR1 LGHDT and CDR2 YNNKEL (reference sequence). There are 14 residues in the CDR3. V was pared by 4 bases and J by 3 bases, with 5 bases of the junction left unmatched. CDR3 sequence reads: CASSPRDREETQYF. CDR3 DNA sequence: TGTGCCAGCAGCCCAAGAGACAGGGAAGAGACCCAGTACTTC.

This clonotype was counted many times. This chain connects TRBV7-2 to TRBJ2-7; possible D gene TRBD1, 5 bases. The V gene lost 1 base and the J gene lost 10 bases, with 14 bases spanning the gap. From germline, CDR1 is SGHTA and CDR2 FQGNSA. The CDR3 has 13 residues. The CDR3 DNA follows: TGTGCCAGCAGCTTAGGGATAGACAGAATCCAGTACTTC. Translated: CASSLGIDRIQYF.

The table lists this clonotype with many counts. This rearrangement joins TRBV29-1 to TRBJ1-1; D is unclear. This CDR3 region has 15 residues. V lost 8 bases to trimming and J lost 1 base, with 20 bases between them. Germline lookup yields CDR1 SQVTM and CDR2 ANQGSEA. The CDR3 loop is CSTTGGSSGNTEAFF. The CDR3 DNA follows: TGCAGCACAACCGGCGGGTCCTCCGGGAACACTGAAGCTTTCTTT.

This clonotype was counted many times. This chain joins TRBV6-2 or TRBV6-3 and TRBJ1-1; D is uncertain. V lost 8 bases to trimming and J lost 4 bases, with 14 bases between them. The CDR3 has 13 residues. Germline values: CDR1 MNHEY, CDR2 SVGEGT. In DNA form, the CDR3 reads TGTGCCAGCGTGGACCCCCCCGGCACTGAAGCTTTCTTT. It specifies CASVDPPGTEAFF.

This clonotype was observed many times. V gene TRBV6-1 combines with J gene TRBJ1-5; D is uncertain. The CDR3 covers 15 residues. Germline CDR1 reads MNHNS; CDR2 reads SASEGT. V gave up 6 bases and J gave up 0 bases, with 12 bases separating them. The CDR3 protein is CASRKDGTSNQPQHF. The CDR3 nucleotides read TGTGCCAGCAGGAAGGACGGCACTAGCAATCAGCCCCAGCATTTT.

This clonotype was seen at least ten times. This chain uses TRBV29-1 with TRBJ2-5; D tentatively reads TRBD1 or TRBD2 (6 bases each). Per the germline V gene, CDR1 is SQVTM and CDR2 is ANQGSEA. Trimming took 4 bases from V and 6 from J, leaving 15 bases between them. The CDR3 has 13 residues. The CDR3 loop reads CSVGAQGGKTQYF. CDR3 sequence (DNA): TGCAGCGTTGGGGCCCAAGGGGGGAAGACCCAGTACTTC.

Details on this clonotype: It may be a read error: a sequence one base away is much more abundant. For the CDR3, the DNA is TGTGCCAGCAGTTGGACAGGGGGCGAGGGCAATCAGCCCCAGCATTTT. Amino acid sequence: CASSWTGGEGNQPQHF. The chain has TRBV6-5 and TRBJ1-5, with TRBD1 matching 11 bases. The CDR3 covers 16 residues. Trimming cost V 4 bases and J 2 bases; bases outside gene matches: 4. Germline values: CDR1 MNHEY, CDR2 SVGAGI.

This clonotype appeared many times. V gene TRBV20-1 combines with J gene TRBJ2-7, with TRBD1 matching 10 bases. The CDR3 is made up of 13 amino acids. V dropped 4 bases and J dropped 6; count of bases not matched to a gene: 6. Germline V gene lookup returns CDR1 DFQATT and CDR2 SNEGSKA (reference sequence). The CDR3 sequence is CSAMGQGFSEQYF. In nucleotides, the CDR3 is TGCAGTGCTATGGGACAGGGGTTTAGCGAGCAGTACTTC.

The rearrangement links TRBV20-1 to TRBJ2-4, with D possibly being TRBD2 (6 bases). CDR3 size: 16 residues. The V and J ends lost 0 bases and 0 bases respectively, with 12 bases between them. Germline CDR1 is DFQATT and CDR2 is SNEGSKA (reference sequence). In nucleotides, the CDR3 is TGCAGTGCTAGAGATTTCAGGGACTTAGCCAAAAACATTCAGTACTTC. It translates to CSARDFRDLAKNIQYF.

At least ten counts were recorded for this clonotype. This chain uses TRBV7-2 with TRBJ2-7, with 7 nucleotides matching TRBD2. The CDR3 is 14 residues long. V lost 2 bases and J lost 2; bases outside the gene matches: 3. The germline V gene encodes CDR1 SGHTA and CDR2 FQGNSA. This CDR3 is CASSLRRGTYEQYF. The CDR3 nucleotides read TGTGCCAGCAGCTTACGGCGGGGGACCTACGAGCAGTACTTC.

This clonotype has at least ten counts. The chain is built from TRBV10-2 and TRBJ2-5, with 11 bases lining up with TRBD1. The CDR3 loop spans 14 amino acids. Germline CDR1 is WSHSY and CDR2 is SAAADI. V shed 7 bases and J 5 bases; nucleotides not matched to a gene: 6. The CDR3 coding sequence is TGCGCCAGCACGAGAGGGACAGGGGGTGAGACCCAGTACTTC. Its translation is CASTRGTGGETQYF.